This T cell receptor (beta chain) was profiled in a study of breast tumors, draining lymph nodes, adjacent tissues. General observations from the study: Data fit most tumor T cells coming from lymph node, expanding in tumor. Tumor repertoires ranked between lymph nodes and nontumor tissue in diversity, with V and J gene preferences. The lymph node origin of tumor T cells was framed as consistent with a hypothesis, not demonstrated. Compared with basal-like, luminal-like tumors shared significantly more repertoire with nontumor tissue.

There are 16 residues in the CDR3. The germline gives CDR1 MNHNS, CDR2 SASEGT. The lymph nodes were axillary draining lymph nodes from breast cancer patients. This clonotype has a handful of counts. Its matching antigen is unknown. This may be a read error: a much more frequent sequence differs by one nucleotide. MiXCR, run by TCRdb on the multiplex PCR reads, gives a single entry per CDR3 protein. The sample has roughly 260,000 distinct CDR3 sequences, around 31% seen once. The specimen was axillary lymph node tissue. This receptor was identified in a female donor with breast cancer. Some clones in this sample may be carry-over from other donors' samples. The chain recombines TRBV6-1 with TRBJ1-2, with 11 bases identical to TRBD1. The chain's CDR3 is CASSQAPGQGVYGYTF. DNA for the CDR3: TGTGCCAGCAGTCAAGCCCCGGGACAGGGGGTGTATGGCTACACCTTC.